The clone carrying this T cell receptor (beta chain) occurred many times. Its antigen is unidentified. This entry is derived from a study of glioma-infiltrating T cells. Amplification of TCR alpha and beta CDR3 regions from RNA used iRepertoire nested multiplex PCR. TCRdb independently ran MiXCR on the multiplex PCR reads; one entry per CDR3 protein. The sample includes under 200,000 distinct CDR3 sequences, roughly 32% of them seen just once. Notes on the study in general: Gliomas, especially low-grade, showed above-expected tissue-blood divergence; non-neoplastic patients showed below.

The CDR3 runs to 8 residues. Trimming took 1 base from V and 12 from J, leaving 2 bases between them. Germline values: CDR1 SQVTM, CDR2 ANQGSEA. The receptor was isolated from a human donor with low-grade glioma or glioblastoma, undergoing nonglioma brain surgery, or in good health (not recorded which). The V and J genes are TRBV29-1 and TRBJ2-3; D ambiguous. The source material was glioma tissue, nonneoplastic brain tissue, or PBMCs (not recorded which). Written as DNA, the CDR3 is TGCAGCGTTGAAGGACAGTATTTT. Its translation is CSVEGQYF.